Below are 6 T cell receptor beta chains sequenced from a single sample in a study of radiotherapy plus CTLA-4 blockade in lung cancer. Libraries were prepared by immunoSEQ multiplex PCR; TCRdb keeps only in-frame clonotypes and omits some of them. There are around 59,000 clones in the sample; more than 60% occur only once, and 3.5% to 4.5% lies in the top ten. The source was peripheral blood, collected from a patient treated with radiotherapy plus ipilimumab. The receptors originated from a human donor with non-small cell lung cancer who had a partial response to radiotherapy plus ipilimumab.

CDR3 nucleotide sequence: TGTGCCAGCAGCCAACCGACTAGCGGGGGGTTTCACAATGAGCAGTTCTTC. It encodes CASSQPTSGGFHNEQFF. The rearrangement links TRBV4-2 to TRBJ2-1; 13 bases match TRBD2. The V and J ends lost 2 bases and 5 bases, in that order; junction bases with no gene match: 6. CDR3 length: 17 residues. Germline CDR1 reads LGHNA; CDR2 reads YNFKEQ.

For the CDR3, the DNA is TGCAGCGTTGTATTAGGGGGTCAGCCCCAGCATTTT. Encoded protein: CSVVLGGQPQHF. The chain carries TRBV29-1 and TRBJ1-5, with D possibly matching TRBD1 (6 bases). Germline lookup yields CDR1 SQVTM and CDR2 ANQGSEA. CDR3 size: 12 residues. Trimming removed 4 bases from V and 6 bases from J, with 10 bases in between.

CDR3 DNA: TGTGCCAGCAGTCGACAGGGTGGTGGAGCTTTCTTT. Its translation: CASSRQGGGAFF. The V gene is TRBV6-1, the J gene TRBJ1-1; 7 bases are a match to TRBD1. The CDR3 has 12 residues. CDR1 and CDR2 from the germline V gene are MNHNS and SASEGT. The ends lost 5 bases at V and 10 bases at J; junction bases unmatched: 7.

The J gene is TRBJ2-3, the V gene TRBV6-5; 9 nucleotides line up with TRBD2. CDR1 and CDR2 from the germline V gene are MNHEY and SVGAGI. The junction had 8 bases not matched to a gene; V was cut back by 5 bases and J by 5 bases. CDR3 length: 15 amino acids. The CDR3: CASSTLAGPLDTQYF. In nucleotides, the CDR3 is TGTGCCAGCAGTACACTAGCGGGTCCACTAGATACGCAGTATTTT.

The CDR3: CASSYGTGSNHEQFF. The DNA of the CDR3 is TGTGCCAGCAGTTACGGGACAGGGTCTAACCATGAGCAGTTCTTC. The chain has TRBV6-5 and TRBJ2-1; 9 bases fit TRBD1. Germline V lookup: CDR1 MNHEY, CDR2 SVGAGI. With 2 bases clipped from V and 8 bases from J, the junction kept 7 bases outside the gene matches. CDR3 length: 15 amino acids.

The chain uses TRBV2 and TRBJ2-7, with TRBD1 as a possible D gene (6 bases). V lost 9 bases and J lost 6, with 21 bases in between. The CDR3 extends over 14 amino acids. Germline loops: CDR1 SNHLY, CDR2 FYNNEI. The CDR3 DNA reads as TGTGCCAGTGAACAGGGACCTCCACTCGTCGAGCAGTACTTC. It translates to CASEQGPPLVEQYF.